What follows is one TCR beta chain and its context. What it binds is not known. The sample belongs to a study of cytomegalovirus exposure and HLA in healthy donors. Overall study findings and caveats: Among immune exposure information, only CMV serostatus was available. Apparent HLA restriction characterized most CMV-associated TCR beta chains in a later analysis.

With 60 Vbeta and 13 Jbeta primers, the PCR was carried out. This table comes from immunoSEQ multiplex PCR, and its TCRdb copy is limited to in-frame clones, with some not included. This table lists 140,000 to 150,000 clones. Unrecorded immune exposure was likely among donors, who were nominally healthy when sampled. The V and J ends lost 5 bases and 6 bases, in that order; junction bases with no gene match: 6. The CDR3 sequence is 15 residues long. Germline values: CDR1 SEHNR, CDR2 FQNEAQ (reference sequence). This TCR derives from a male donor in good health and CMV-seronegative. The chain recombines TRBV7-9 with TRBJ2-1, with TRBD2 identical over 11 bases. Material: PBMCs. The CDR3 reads CASSPTSGSSNEQFF. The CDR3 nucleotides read TGTGCCAGCAGCCCCACTAGCGGGAGCAGCAATGAGCAGTTCTTC.